The sample holds a few counts of the clone carrying this TCR beta chain. Its antigen is unknown. For the second PCR, which ran for about 7 to 11 cycles, a sample-barcoded 5' primer and a J-beta primer mix were used. A single record per CDR3 protein comes from TCRdb applying MiXCR to the 5' RACE reads. The data hold roughly 800,000 distinct CDR3 sequences, with 55% to 70% observed a single time. The data belong to a study of blood T cells in healthy people across ages. Overall study findings and caveats: Donors of long life had a larger count of naive CD4+ cells and greater diversity than aged donors. Older age went with lower TCR beta diversity per million T cells, in a roughly linear way. Lack of knowledge of donor CMV status possibly confounded expanded clonotype changes.

V dropped 1 base and J dropped 5; count of bases not matched to a gene: 11. This CDR3 comprises 16 residues. The V gene's germline CDR1 is LGHNA and CDR2 YSLEER. Researchers collected 9 to 10 milliliters of peripheral blood from every single donor. What was sequenced was blood. V gene TRBV4-3 combines with J gene TRBJ2-7; TRBD2 matches at 7 bases. The sequence was collected from a man aged 30-40 years in good health. The CDR3 reads CASSQALARGENEQYF. The CDR3 nucleotides are TGCGCCAGCAGCCAAGCTTTAGCCCGGGGGGAGAACGAGCAGTACTTC.